This TCR beta chain appears in the sequencing data of a study of CD8 T cells in Susac syndrome. Study information: The Susac syndrome patients were therapy-naive, on corticosteroids, or on intravenous immunoglobulin alone at blood draw.

There are 12 residues in the CDR3. The germline V gene encodes CDR1 SEHNR and CDR2 FQNEAQ (reference sequence). Trimming removed 3 bases from V and 8 bases from J, with 10 bases in between. FACS was used to enrich TEMRA cells, whereas the CD8+ and CD4+ T cells were obtained by negative isolation. Roughly 0.45 to 1 ug RNA was reverse transcribed with random hexamers. Amplification of TCR beta CDR3 spanned 54 Vbeta and 13 Jbeta via immunoSEQ multiplex PCR. One entry per CDR3 protein results from TCRdb running MiXCR on the immunoSEQ multiplex PCR reads. The repertoire consists of about 140,000 distinct CDR3 sequences, with about 95% occurring once and the leading ten covering 0.14%.

The J gene is TRBJ1-1, the V gene TRBV7-9; D is undetermined. The specimen sequenced was CD4+ T cells from PBMCs. The origin of this receptor is a human donor with Susac syndrome. CDR3 DNA sequence: TGTGCCAGCAGCTTTTACGATAGAGAAGCTTTCTTT. This gives the protein CASSFYDREAFF.